This entry describes one TCR beta chain. Its antigen remains unidentified. The data stem from a study of shared clonotypes between healthy human individuals. General study results and limits: An anticipated effect of sequencing depth on clonotype sharing among donors was recognized. Generally, naive subsets (rather than memory subsets) showed larger estimated richness. Roughly 5% of naive CD4 clonotypes were shared across several donors.

The naive CD8 population came from CD45RO-negative cells selected for CCR7, without terminally differentiated effector memory CD45RA+ cells. There are 18 residues in the CDR3. V dropped 1 base and J dropped 7 bases, with 23 bases sitting between them. The V gene's germline CDR1 is MGHDK and CDR2 SYGVNS. Assay used: immunoSEQ multiplex PCR; TCRdb lists only in-frame clones, some missing. The table has around 620,000 clones, 85% to 95% seen once; the top ten hold over 0.09%. V and J are TRBV25-1 and TRBJ2-1, with D maybe TRBD2 (6 bases). Sequencing was carried out using naive CD8+ T cells sorted from blood. The sequence derives from a woman in her twenties or thirties in good health. The CDR3 region has the DNA TGTGCCAGCAGTGAATCTGGGACTTCCCTCTCAGAGATTAATGAGCAGTTCTTC. Its translation is CASSESGTSLSEINEQFF.